This T cell receptor beta chain was captured in a study of human T cells and chemical hapten exposure. Study-level information: Patch tests delivered 0.01% DPC to the upper back and were evaluated at 6 days. Overall study results and limits: Compared to controls, expanded TCRs made significantly more large clusters of similar CDR3s. DPC sensitization left the count of TCRs above 1 in 1000 unchanged.

This clonotype was counted many times. The antigen is unknown. Regarding time point: patch test 1, 2 weeks after DPC sensitization. Documented treatment: therapeutic diphenylcyclopropenone sensitization with weekly scalp DPC. Total RNA was isolated from unfractionated whole blood. From the RACE reads, TCRdb called clonotypes with MiXCR, one entry per CDR3 protein. Among approximately 52,000 distinct CDR3 sequences, roughly 9.6% were seen once, and the ten largest hold less than 2%. J gave up 8 bases and V 4 bases, and 3 bases lay outside the gene matches. The length of the CDR3 is 13 residues. Germline CDR1 and CDR2: LGHDT and YNNKEL (reference sequence).

The input for sequencing was whole blood, taken in connection with sensitization to the hapten diphenylcyclopropenone (DPC). V and J are TRBV3-1 and TRBJ2-3, with 10 bases fitting TRBD2. The receptor's source is a woman between 40 and 50 years old with alopecia areata. Some clones in this sample may be carry-over from other donors' samples. In DNA, the CDR3 is TGTGCCAGCAGCCTAGCGGGGGGAGGTACGCAGTATTTT. Amino acid sequence: CASSLAGGGTQYF.